This is a list of T cell receptor beta chains from one sample in a study of blood T cell repertoires in COVID-19. Assay used: immunoSEQ multiplex PCR; TCRdb lists only in-frame clones, some missing. The sample includes roughly 95,000 clones, 82% of them seen just once. The sample was peripheral blood. The source is a man in his forties or fifties with active or convalescent COVID-19. Each CDR3 is given with its conserved first and last residue. The order of the fields is clone size, J gene, V gene, D gene, CDR3 protein, CDR3 DNA. D genes are given only for firm matches. Size tells how often a clone was seen (once, few, many) or the class of an expanded clone, and some rows leave it out.

clone_size: -
j_call: TRBJ1-4
v_call: TRBV2
d_call: -
cdr3_aa: CASSEQGTINEKLFF
cdr3_nt: TGTGCCAGCAGTGAACAGGGCACGATTAATGAAAAACTGTTTTTT

clone_size: -
j_call: TRBJ1-1
v_call: TRBV7-2
d_call: TRBD1
cdr3_aa: CASSLDWTGVTEAFF
cdr3_nt: TGTGCCAGCAGCTTAGATTGGACAGGGGTAACTGAAGCTTTCTTT

clone_size: -
j_call: TRBJ2-7
v_call: TRBV7-8
d_call: -
cdr3_aa: CASSLAQGYEQYF
cdr3_nt: TGTGCCAGCAGCTTAGCCCAGGGCTACGAGCAGTACTTC

clone_size: -
j_call: TRBJ1-4
v_call: TRBV7-6
d_call: TRBD1
cdr3_aa: CASSQQGKAGEKLFF
cdr3_nt: TGTGCCAGCAGCCAACAGGGGAAGGCTGGTGAAAAACTGTTTTTT

clone_size: few
j_call: TRBJ1-6
v_call: TRBV7-9
d_call: -
cdr3_aa: CASSLGTSPLHF
cdr3_nt: TGTGCCAGCAGCTTAGGGACATCCCCCCTCCACTTT

clone_size: -
j_call: TRBJ1-1
v_call: TRBV12-3/TRBV12-4
d_call: -
cdr3_aa: CASTRSPLGEAFF
cdr3_nt: TGTGCCAGCACCCGAAGCCCCTTGGGCGAAGCTTTCTTT

clone_size: -
j_call: TRBJ2-6
v_call: TRBV7-3
d_call: TRBD1
cdr3_aa: CASSLTSMGTGGGRGSGANVLTF
cdr3_nt: TGTGCCAGCAGCTTAACCTCTATGGGGACAGGGGGCGGGAGAGGCTCTGGGGCCAACGTCCTGACTTTC

clone_size: -
j_call: TRBJ1-1
v_call: TRBV12-3/TRBV12-4
d_call: TRBD1
cdr3_aa: CASRSQGATEAFF
cdr3_nt: TGTGCCAGCAGATCGCAGGGGGCCACTGAAGCTTTCTTT

clone_size: -
j_call: TRBJ1-4
v_call: TRBV5-1
d_call: TRBD1
cdr3_aa: CASSGTGQATNEKLFF
cdr3_nt: TGCGCCAGCAGCGGGACTGGACAGGCAACTAATGAAAAACTGTTTTTT

clone_size: -
j_call: TRBJ1-1
v_call: TRBV4-3
d_call: -
cdr3_aa: CASSQDASRAAEAFF
cdr3_nt: TGCGCCAGCAGCCAAGATGCGTCCAGGGCTGCTGAAGCTTTCTTT

clone_size: -
j_call: TRBJ2-5
v_call: TRBV10-3
d_call: TRBD1
cdr3_aa: CAIRGDRAETQYF
cdr3_nt: TGTGCCATCAGGGGGGACAGGGCCGAGACCCAGTACTTC

clone_size: -
j_call: TRBJ2-6
v_call: TRBV11-2
d_call: -
cdr3_aa: CASSPNSGANVLTF
cdr3_nt: TGTGCCAGCAGCCCTAACTCTGGGGCCAACGTCCTGACTTTC

clone_size: -
j_call: TRBJ2-1
v_call: TRBV5-1
d_call: TRBD2
cdr3_aa: CASSTHGTSGVAEQFF
cdr3_nt: TGCGCCAGCAGCACACACGGGACTAGCGGGGTGGCTGAGCAGTTCTTC

clone_size: -
j_call: TRBJ2-3
v_call: TRBV28
d_call: TRBD1
cdr3_aa: CASSSQGTGYTDTQYF
cdr3_nt: TGTGCCAGCAGTTCCCAAGGGACAGGGTACACAGATACGCAGTATTTT

clone_size: -
j_call: TRBJ1-4
v_call: TRBV5-1
d_call: TRBD1
cdr3_aa: CASSLLQGGTDEKLFF
cdr3_nt: TGCGCCAGCAGCTTGTTACAGGGGGGGACGGATGAAAAACTGTTTTTT

clone_size: -
j_call: TRBJ1-5
v_call: TRBV3-1/TRBV3-2
d_call: -
cdr3_aa: CASSLSASTMNQPQHF
cdr3_nt: TGTGCCAGCAGCCTCTCCGCCAGTACTATGAATCAGCCCCAGCATTTT

clone_size: -
j_call: TRBJ1-1
v_call: TRBV6-5
d_call: -
cdr3_aa: CASRTQGDTEAFF
cdr3_nt: TGTGCCAGCAGGACGCAGGGTGACACTGAAGCTTTCTTT

clone_size: -
j_call: TRBJ2-2
v_call: TRBV7-2
d_call: TRBD2
cdr3_aa: CASSLLSTSGGKELFF
cdr3_nt: TGTGCCAGCAGCTTACTATCGACTAGCGGGGGCAAGGAGCTGTTTTTT

clone_size: -
j_call: TRBJ1-5
v_call: TRBV12-3/TRBV12-4
d_call: -
cdr3_aa: CASSWRSNQPQHF
cdr3_nt: TGTGCCAGCAGCTGGAGGAGCAATCAGCCCCAGCATTTT

clone_size: few
j_call: TRBJ2-7
v_call: TRBV9
d_call: -
cdr3_aa: CASSVGTSYEQYF
cdr3_nt: TGTGCCAGCAGCGTAGGGACATCCTACGAGCAGTACTTC

clone_size: -
j_call: TRBJ2-2
v_call: TRBV27
d_call: -
cdr3_aa: CASSWGQNTGELFF
cdr3_nt: TGTGCCAGCAGTTGGGGACAGAACACCGGGGAGCTGTTTTTT

clone_size: -
j_call: TRBJ2-5
v_call: TRBV6-5
d_call: TRBD2
cdr3_aa: CASSYHGGGGETQYF
cdr3_nt: TGTGCCAGCAGTTATCACGGCGGGGGTGGGGAGACCCAGTACTTC

clone_size: -
j_call: TRBJ1-4
v_call: TRBV28
d_call: -
cdr3_aa: CASSLGGGLEEKLFF
cdr3_nt: TGTGCCAGCAGTTTAGGTGGGGGGTTAGAGGAAAAACTGTTTTTT

clone_size: -
j_call: TRBJ2-2
v_call: TRBV12-2
d_call: -
cdr3_aa: CASRLAFRGQGDNTGELFF
cdr3_nt: TGTGCAAGTCGCTTAGCCTTTAGGGGACAGGGGGATAACACCGGGGAGCTGTTTTTT

clone_size: once
j_call: TRBJ1-5
v_call: TRBV6-5
d_call: -
cdr3_aa: CASSYGLDNQPQHF
cdr3_nt: TGTGCCAGCAGTTACGGACTGGACAATCAGCCCCAGCATTTT

clone_size: -
j_call: TRBJ2-1
v_call: TRBV9
d_call: TRBD1
cdr3_aa: CASSVEGTGEDEQFF
cdr3_nt: TGTGCCAGCAGCGTAGAAGGGACAGGGGAAGATGAGCAGTTCTTC

clone_size: -
j_call: TRBJ2-2
v_call: TRBV9
d_call: -
cdr3_aa: CASSPQGQTGELFF
cdr3_nt: TGTGCCAGCAGCCCCCAAGGACAAACCGGGGAGCTGTTTTTT

clone_size: -
j_call: TRBJ1-5
v_call: TRBV28
d_call: -
cdr3_aa: CASTGSDQPQHF
cdr3_nt: TGTGCCAGCACAGGAAGTGATCAGCCCCAGCATTTT

clone_size: -
j_call: TRBJ1-2
v_call: TRBV10-3
d_call: -
cdr3_aa: CAISEGQGTNYGYTF
cdr3_nt: TGTGCCATCAGTGAAGGCCAGGGGACCAACTATGGCTACACCTTC

clone_size: -
j_call: TRBJ1-2
v_call: TRBV25-1
d_call: TRBD1
cdr3_aa: CASSASTGRYGYTF
cdr3_nt: TGTGCCAGCAGTGCGTCGACAGGGAGGTACGGCTACACCTTC